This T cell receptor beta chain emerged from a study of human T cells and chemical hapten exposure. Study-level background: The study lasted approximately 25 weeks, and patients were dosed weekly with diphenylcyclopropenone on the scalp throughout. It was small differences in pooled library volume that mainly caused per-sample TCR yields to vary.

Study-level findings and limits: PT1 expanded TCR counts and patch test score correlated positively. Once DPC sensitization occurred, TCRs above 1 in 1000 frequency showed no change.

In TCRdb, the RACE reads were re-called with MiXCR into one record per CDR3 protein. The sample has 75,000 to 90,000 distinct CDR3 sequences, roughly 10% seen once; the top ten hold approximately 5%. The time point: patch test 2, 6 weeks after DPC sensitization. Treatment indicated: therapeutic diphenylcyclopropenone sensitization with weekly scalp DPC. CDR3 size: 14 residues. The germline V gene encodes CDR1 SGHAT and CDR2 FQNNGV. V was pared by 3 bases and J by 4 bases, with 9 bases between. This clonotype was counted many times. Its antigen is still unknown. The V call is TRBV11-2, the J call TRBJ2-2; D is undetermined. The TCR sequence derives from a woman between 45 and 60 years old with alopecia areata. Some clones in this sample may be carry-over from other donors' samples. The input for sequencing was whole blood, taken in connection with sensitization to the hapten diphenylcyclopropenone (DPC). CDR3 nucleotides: TGTGCCAGCAGCTTCCCGGTACTCACCGGGGAGCTGTTTTTT. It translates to CASSFPVLTGELFF. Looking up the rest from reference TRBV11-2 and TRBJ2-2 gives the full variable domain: EAGVAQSPRYKIIEKRQSVAFWCNPISGHATLYWYQQILGQGPKLLIQFQNNGVVDDSQLPKDRFSAERLKGVDSTLKIQPAKLEDSAVYLCASSFPVLTGELFFGEGSRLTVL.